These 9 T cell receptor beta chains were sequenced from one sample in a study of blood T cell repertoires in COVID-19. Profiled with immunoSEQ multiplex PCR; TCRdb holds only in-frame clones, not every one. The sample records about 310,000 clones, about 90% being singletons. The sample was peripheral blood. The receptor set was obtained from a man younger than 30 with active or convalescent COVID-19.

The chain recombines TRBV7-9 with TRBJ1-1; D might be TRBD1 (6 bases). CDR3 length: 11 amino acids. V lost 5 bases and J 12 bases, leaving 13 bases between the germline ends. The V gene's germline CDR1 is SEHNR and CDR2 FQNEAQ (reference sequence). The CDR3 DNA sequence: TGTGCCAGCAGCCAGGGGCGCGAGTCTTTCTTT. This sequence encodes CASSQGRESFF. The variable domain in full, with the rest retrieved from reference TRBV7-9 and TRBJ1-1, is DTGVSQNPRHKITKRGQNVTFRCDPISEHNRLYWYRQTLGQGPEFLTYFQNEAQLEKSRLLSDRFSAERPKGSFSTLEIQRTEQGDSAMYLCASSQGRESFFGQGTRLTVV.

The chain is built from TRBV2 and TRBJ1-6; D is possibly TRBD1 (6 bases). V was pared by 4 bases and J by 10 bases, with 11 bases between. Per germline, CDR1 SNHLY and CDR2 FYNNEI. This CDR3 is built from 13 residues. The CDR3 DNA is TGTGCCAGCAGTGTGGGACACGGGTCACCCCTCCACTTT. This codes for CASSVGHGSPLHF.

The chain is built from TRBV6-4 and TRBJ2-1; D is perhaps TRBD2 (6 bases). Trimming removed 7 bases at V and 1 base at J, with 17 bases between. Germline-derived CDR1 and CDR2 are MRHNA and SNTAGT. This CDR3 spans 16 amino acids. The CDR3 DNA follows: TGTGCCAGCAAGGAGACCGGGACTCAGTCCTACAATGAGCAGTTCTTC. Protein sequence: CASKETGTQSYNEQFF.

In its sample, this clone was seen once. The same CDR3 also results from other DNA sequences found in this sample. The V call is TRBV6-6, the J call TRBJ1-5; D remains unclear. V lost 4 bases to trimming and J lost 3 bases, with 7 bases between them. This CDR3 region has 13 residues. CDR1 is MNHNY and CDR2 is SVGAGI in the germline V gene (reference sequence). The DNA of the CDR3 is TGTGCCAGCAGTTTCGACATCAATCAGCCCCAGCATTTT. Protein product: CASSFDINQPQHF.

This clone was detected only once. The V call is TRBV7-8, the J call TRBJ2-1; 9 positions agree with TRBD2. Germline CDR1 is SGHVS and CDR2 is FQNEAQ. This CDR3 has 16 residues. The trim removed 1 base at V and 5 bases at J, leaving 6 bases unmatched. CDR3 in DNA: TGTGCCAGCAGCTTAGGAACTAGCGGGCTGAACAATGAGCAGTTCTTC. The encoded protein is CASSLGTSGLNNEQFF.

CDR3 in amino acids: CASSTSIGTSDYYEQYF. CDR3 in DNA: TGTGCCAGCAGTACTTCCATAGGGACTAGCGATTACTACGAGCAGTACTTC. The J gene is TRBJ2-7, the V gene TRBV7-9; 10 nucleotides match TRBD2. Germline V gives CDR1 SEHNR, CDR2 FQNEAQ (reference sequence). CDR3 length: 17 amino acids. Trimming at V came to 6 bases and at J to 3 bases, leaving 14 bases not matched to a gene.

J is TRBJ2-1 and V is TRBV5-1; 8 bases align to TRBD2. Looked up from germline, CDR1 is SGHRS and CDR2 is YFSETQ. This CDR3 contains 16 residues. The trim removed 3 bases at V and 6 bases at J, leaving 11 bases unmatched. The CDR3 loop reads CASSYPGLGGGNEQFF. The CDR3 DNA sequence: TGCGCCAGCAGCTATCCGGGACTAGGGGGAGGCAATGAGCAGTTCTTC. Looking up the rest from reference TRBV5-1 and TRBJ2-1 gives the full variable domain: KAGVTQTPRYLIKTRGQQVTLSCSPISGHRSVSWYQQTPGQGLQFLFEYFSETQRNKGNFPGRFSGRQFSNSRSEMNVSTLELGDSALYLCASSYPGLGGGNEQFFGPGTRLTVL.

This chain connects TRBV29-1 to TRBJ1-2; 7 bases line up with TRBD1. V was pared by 4 bases and J by 0 bases, with 5 bases of the junction left unmatched. Germline V CDR1 and CDR2: SQVTM, ANQGSEA. The CDR3 has 14 residues. This CDR3 is CSVVGTETNYGYTF. CDR3 coding DNA: TGCAGCGTTGTTGGGACAGAGACTAACTATGGCTACACCTTC.

The V and J genes are TRBV18 and TRBJ2-3; D not certain. The CDR3 totals 14 residues. The V end lost 2 bases, the J end lost 1 base, and 7 bases lay between the germline ends. Germline V CDR1 and CDR2: KGHSH, LQKENI. The CDR3 DNA reads as TGTGCCAGCTCACCAGACACCCGCACAGATACGCAGTATTTT. Amino acids: CASSPDTRTDTQYF.